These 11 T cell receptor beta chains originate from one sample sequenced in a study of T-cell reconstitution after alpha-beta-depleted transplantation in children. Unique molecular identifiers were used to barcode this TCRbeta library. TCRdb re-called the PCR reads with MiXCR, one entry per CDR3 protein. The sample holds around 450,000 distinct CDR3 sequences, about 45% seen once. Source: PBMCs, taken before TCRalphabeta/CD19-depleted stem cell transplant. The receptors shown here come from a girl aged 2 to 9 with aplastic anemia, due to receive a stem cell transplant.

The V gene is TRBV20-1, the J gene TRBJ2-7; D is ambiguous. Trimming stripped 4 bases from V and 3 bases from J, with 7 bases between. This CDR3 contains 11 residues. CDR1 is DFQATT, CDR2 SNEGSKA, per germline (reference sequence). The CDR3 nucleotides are TGCAGTGCTAAAGACCACTACGAGCAGTACTTC. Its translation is CSAKDHYEQYF.

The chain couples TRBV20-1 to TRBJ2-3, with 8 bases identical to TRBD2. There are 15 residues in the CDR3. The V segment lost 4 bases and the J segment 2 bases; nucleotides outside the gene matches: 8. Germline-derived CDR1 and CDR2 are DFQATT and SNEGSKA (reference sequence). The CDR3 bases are TGCAGTGCTATACTAGCGGTTCTAAACACAGATACGCAGTATTTT. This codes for CSAILAVLNTDTQYF.

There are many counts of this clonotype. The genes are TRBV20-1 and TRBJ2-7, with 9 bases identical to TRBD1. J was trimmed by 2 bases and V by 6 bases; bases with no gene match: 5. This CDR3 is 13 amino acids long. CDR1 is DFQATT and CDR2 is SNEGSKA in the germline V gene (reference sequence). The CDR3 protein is CSAGTGRTYEQYF. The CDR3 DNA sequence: TGCAGTGCCGGGACAGGGAGAACCTACGAGCAGTACTTC.

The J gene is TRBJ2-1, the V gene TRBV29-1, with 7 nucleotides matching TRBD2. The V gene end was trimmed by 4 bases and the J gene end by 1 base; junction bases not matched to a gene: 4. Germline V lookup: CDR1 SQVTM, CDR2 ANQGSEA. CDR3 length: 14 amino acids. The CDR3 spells CSVGTGGSYNEQFF. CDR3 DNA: TGCAGCGTTGGAACGGGAGGATCCTACAATGAGCAGTTCTTC.

The CDR3 coding sequence is TGTGCCACCAGTGGAAAGGGACAGGGGGCCAGCACAGATACGCAGTATTTT. Amino acids: CATSGKGQGASTDTQYF. The chain uses TRBV24-1 and TRBJ2-3; 12 bases map to TRBD1. This CDR3 has 17 amino acids. The ends lost 5 bases at V and 0 bases at J; junction bases unmatched: 5. Per germline, CDR1 KGHDR and CDR2 SFDVKD.

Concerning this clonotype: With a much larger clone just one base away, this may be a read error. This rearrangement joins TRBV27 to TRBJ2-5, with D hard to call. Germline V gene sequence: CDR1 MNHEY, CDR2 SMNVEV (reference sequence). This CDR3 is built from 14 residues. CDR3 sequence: CASSNRAYQETHYF. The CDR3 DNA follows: TGTGCCAGCAGCAACCGGGCGTACCAAGAGACCCACTACTTC.

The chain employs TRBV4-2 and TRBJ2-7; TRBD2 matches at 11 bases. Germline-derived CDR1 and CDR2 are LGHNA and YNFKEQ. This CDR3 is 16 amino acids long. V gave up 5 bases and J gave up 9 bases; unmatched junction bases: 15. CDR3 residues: CASSESLAGEVAGQYF. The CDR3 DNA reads TGTGCCAGCAGCGAATCACTAGCGGGAGAGGTGGCAGGGCAGTACTTC.

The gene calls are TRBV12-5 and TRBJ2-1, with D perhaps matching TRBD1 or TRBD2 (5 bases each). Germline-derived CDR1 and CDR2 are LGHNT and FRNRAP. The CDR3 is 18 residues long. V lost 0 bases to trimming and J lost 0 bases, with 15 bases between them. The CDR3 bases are TGTGCTAGTGGTTTGGTAGTGGCCCGGGGACGCTCCTACAATGAGCAGTTCTTC. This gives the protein CASGLVVARGRSYNEQFF.

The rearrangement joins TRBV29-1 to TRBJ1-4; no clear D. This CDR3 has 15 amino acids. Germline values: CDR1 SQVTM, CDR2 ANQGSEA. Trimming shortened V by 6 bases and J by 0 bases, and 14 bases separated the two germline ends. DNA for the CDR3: TGCAGCGTCCGAACAGCTCTTGCAACTAATGAAAAACTGTTTTTT. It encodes CSVRTALATNEKLFF.

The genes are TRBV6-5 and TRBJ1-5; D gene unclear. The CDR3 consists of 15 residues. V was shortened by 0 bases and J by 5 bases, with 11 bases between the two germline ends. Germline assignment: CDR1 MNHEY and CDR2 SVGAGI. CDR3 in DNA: TGTGCCAGCAGTTACTCGGGGTTTTCAGATCAGCCCCAGCATTTT. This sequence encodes CASSYSGFSDQPQHF.

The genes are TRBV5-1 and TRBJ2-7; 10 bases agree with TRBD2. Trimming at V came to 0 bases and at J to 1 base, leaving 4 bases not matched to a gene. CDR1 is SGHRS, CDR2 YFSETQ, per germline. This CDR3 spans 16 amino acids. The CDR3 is CASSLATSGVSYEQYF. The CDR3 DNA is TGCGCCAGCAGCTTGGCAACTAGCGGGGTATCCTACGAGCAGTACTTC.